The 10 T cell receptor beta chains below all came from one sample that was sequenced in a study of technical replicates of blood from several donors. TCRdb's copy holds only in-frame clones and misses some; the assay was immunoSEQ multiplex PCR. The data show about 85,000 clones, about 95% seen once. Sequenced: T cells isolated from PBMCs. The receptors originated from a human donor in good health.

This clone showed up just once. The V call is TRBV13, the J call TRBJ2-7; TRBD2 agrees at 11 bases. V was clipped by 0 bases and J by 6 bases; unmatched bases: 7. The CDR3 loop spans 16 amino acids. The germline gives CDR1 PRHDT, CDR2 FYEKMQ (reference sequence). The CDR3 here is CASSLGSFGTSGEQYF. The CDR3 DNA follows: TGTGCCAGCAGCTTAGGATCATTTGGGACTAGCGGCGAGCAGTACTTC.

The V gene is TRBV2, the J gene TRBJ2-7; TRBD2 agrees at 12 bases. The CDR3 length is 13 residues. With V trimmed by 7 bases and J by 5 bases, 3 bases remained unmatched. CDR1 is SNHLY and CDR2 is FYNNEI in the germline V gene. CDR3 amino acids: CASILAGGDEQYF. The DNA for the CDR3 is TGTGCCAGCATACTAGCGGGAGGCGACGAGCAGTACTTC. Looking up the rest from reference TRBV2 and TRBJ2-7 gives the full variable domain: EPEVTQTPSHQVTQMGQEVILRCVPISNHLYFYWYRQILGQKVEFLVSFYNNEISEKSEIFDDQFSVERPDGSNFTLKIRSTKLEDSAMYFCASILAGGDEQYFGPGTRLTVT.

This chain joins TRBV5-1 and TRBJ2-3, with 10 bases identical to TRBD1. The germline gives CDR1 SGHRS, CDR2 YFSETQ. The junction had 9 bases not matched to a gene; V was cut back by 4 bases and J by 4 bases. The CDR3 sequence is 16 residues long. The CDR3, as DNA: TGCGCCAGCAGCACCAGGACAGGGGGTATCGCAGATACGCAGTATTTT. This encodes CASSTRTGGIADTQYF.

The CDR3 DNA reads TGTGCCAGCAGCCACAGGGACCCCTACGAGCAGTACTTC. Encoded protein: CASSHRDPYEQYF. The chain uses TRBV11-2 and TRBJ2-7; D might be TRBD1 (6 bases). Between the trimmed V and J ends, which lost 5 bases and 2 bases, there was a span of 10 bases. The germline V gene encodes CDR1 SGHAT and CDR2 FQNNGV. The CDR3 has 13 amino acids.

The chain has TRBV4-1 and TRBJ2-4; 7 nucleotides line up with TRBD2. V lost 1 base to trimming and J lost 0 bases; unmatched junction nucleotides: 9. CDR3 size: 18 residues. Germline-derived CDR1 and CDR2 are MGHRA and YSYEKL. The CDR3 nucleotides are TGCGCCAGCAGCCAAGGGAGCCCTAGCGGTTTAGCCAAAAACATTCAGTACTTC. Amino acid sequence: CASSQGSPSGLAKNIQYF.

CDR3 DNA: TGTGCCAGCAGTGAGGGGGGAATCCGGGACTTCTCGTTGGAACTTCAGCAGTTCTTC. This codes for CASSEGGIRDFSLELQQFF. This chain links TRBV2 with TRBJ2-1, with D tentatively TRBD2 (6 bases). The CDR3 is 19 residues long. The germline V gene encodes CDR1 SNHLY and CDR2 FYNNEI. Deletions cut 3 bases from V and 11 bases from J, with 32 bases between.

The chain links TRBV7-6 to TRBJ1-1; no firm D call. There are 13 residues in the CDR3. Germline assignment: CDR1 SGHVS and CDR2 FNYEAQ. Trimming removed 1 base at V and 1 base at J, with 4 bases between. The CDR3 loop reads CASSLGENTEAFF. For the CDR3, the DNA is TGTGCCAGCAGCTTAGGAGAGAACACTGAAGCTTTCTTT.

J is TRBJ2-1 and V is TRBV28, with 10 bases lining up with TRBD1. From germline, CDR1 is MDHEN and CDR2 SYDVKM. This CDR3 has 15 residues. V lost 7 bases, J lost 9 bases, and 12 bases stayed unmatched. This CDR3 reads CASIVRGQGRGEQFF. DNA of the CDR3: TGTGCCAGCATCGTAAGGGGACAGGGGAGAGGTGAGCAGTTCTTC.

The chain employs TRBV27 and TRBJ2-3; tentatively, D is TRBD2 (6 bases). The V end lost 9 bases, the J end lost 6 bases, and 19 bases lay between the germline ends. Germline values: CDR1 MNHEY, CDR2 SMNVEV (reference sequence). The CDR3 runs 14 residues. Here the CDR3 reads CASKRRRDGDTQYF. The CDR3 DNA sequence: TGTGCCAGTAAACGCAGGAGGGATGGGGATACGCAGTATTTT.

The rearrangement uses TRBV6-6 and TRBJ1-5; 7 bases match TRBD1. After removal of 4 bases from V and 4 bases from J, the junction contained 10 bases not matched to a gene. The germline V gene encodes CDR1 MNHNY and CDR2 SVGAGI (reference sequence). The CDR3 extends over 16 amino acids. CDR3 protein: CASSSPDRVLNQPQHF. The CDR3 DNA reads TGTGCCAGCAGTTCCCCCGACAGGGTTCTGAATCAGCCCCAGCATTTT.